This T cell receptor beta chain was documented in a study of T cell repertoires in cytomegalovirus infection. In the study overall: Based on public TCR beta signatures, there were indications of CMV infection and of a matching HLA type. Notes on the study in general: Cumulated frequencies of public TCR beta families served to identify carriers of CMV plus the relevant HLA.

The V and J ends lost 0 bases and 0 bases, in that order; junction bases with no gene match: 6. Germline-derived CDR1 and CDR2 are DFQATT and SNEGSKA (reference sequence). This CDR3 region has 18 residues. TCRdb reprocessed the reads via MiXCR and lists one record per CDR3 protein. The sample carries roughly 600,000 distinct CDR3 sequences, around 24% recorded once. As to this clonotype: Its antigen remains unidentified.

This TCR came from a human donor in good health (CMV status not recorded). Some clones in this sample may be carry-over from other donors' samples. Specimen: CD8+ T cells from PBMCs. The chain carries TRBV20-1 and TRBJ2-1; 12 bases fit TRBD2. DNA of the CDR3: TGCAGTGCTAGAGAGTTCCTAGCGGGGGGGCCCTCCTACAATGAGCAGTTCTTC. It translates to CSAREFLAGGPSYNEQFF.